The 5 T cell receptor beta chains below all came from one sample that was sequenced in a study of blood T cell repertoires in COVID-19. Produced via immunoSEQ multiplex PCR; TCRdb's table is partial and in-frame only. This table holds roughly 98,000 clones, 92% found once. The sequenced sample consisted of peripheral blood. Every receptor here comes from an older woman with active COVID-19.

DNA for the CDR3: TGTGCCAGCAGTGCCCGCTCGACAGCGAACACTGAAGCTTTCTTT. Residues: CASSARSTANTEAFF. This chain links TRBV25-1 with TRBJ1-1, with D maybe TRBD1 (5 bases). This CDR3 contains 15 residues. The V gene's germline CDR1 is MGHDK and CDR2 SYGVNS. Between the trimmed V and J ends, which lost 4 bases and 1 base, there was a span of 13 bases.

The rearrangement links TRBV18 to TRBJ1-2; maybe TRBD1 (5 bases). CDR3 length: 15 residues. V was cut by 3 bases and J by 1 base, with 12 bases left in between. CDR1 is KGHSH and CDR2 is LQKENI in the germline V gene. CDR3 sequence (DNA): TGTGCCAGCTCACCCTCCCGGGACTTTAACTATGGCTACACCTTC. It specifies CASSPSRDFNYGYTF.

The chain employs TRBV6-5 and TRBJ2-5; 7 nucleotides match TRBD1. CDR3 size: 14 residues. Germline values: CDR1 MNHEY, CDR2 SVGAGI. Unmatched junction bases numbered 10, after V lost 9 bases and J lost 3 bases. CDR3 sequence reads: CASPEGTEKETQYF. DNA for the CDR3: TGTGCCAGTCCAGAAGGGACAGAGAAAGAGACCCAGTACTTC.

The V gene is TRBV28, the J gene TRBJ2-6, with TRBD2 as a possible D gene (7 bases). CDR3 size: 15 residues. The germline V gene encodes CDR1 MDHEN and CDR2 SYDVKM. The V end was cut by 2 bases, the J end by 4 bases, with 9 bases between. This chain's CDR3 is CASSLRGAGANVLTF. Written as DNA, the CDR3 is TGTGCCAGCAGTTTACGGGGGGCCGGGGCCAACGTCCTGACTTTC. The variable domain in full, with the rest retrieved from reference TRBV28 and TRBJ2-6, is DVKVTQSSRYLVKRTGEKVFLECVQDMDHENMFWYRQDPGLGLRLIYFSYDVKMKEKGDIPEGYSVSREKKERFSLILESASTNQTSMYLCASSLRGAGANVLTFGAGSRLTVL.

The V and J genes are TRBV19 and TRBJ1-5, with D possibly TRBD1 on 5 matching bases. Germline CDR1 LNHDA, CDR2 SQIVND (reference sequence). The CDR3 contains 13 residues. V was pared by 5 bases and J by 8 bases, with 13 bases between. CDR3 protein: CASSRQGGEPQHF. The CDR3 DNA follows: TGTGCCAGTAGTCGCCAGGGTGGGGAGCCCCAGCATTTT. Using reference TRBV19 and TRBJ1-5 for the parts outside the CDR3, the full variable domain is DGGITQSPKYLFRKEGQNVTLSCEQNLNHDAMYWYRQDPGQGLRLIYYSQIVNDFQKGDIAEGYSVSREKKESFPLTVTSAQKNPTAFYLCASSRQGGEPQHFGDGTRLSIL.